This is a list of T cell receptor beta chains from one sample in a study of lymphopenia after photon versus proton radiotherapy. The repertoire was sequenced with immunoSEQ multiplex PCR; TCRdb's copy has only in-frame clones and lacks some. This sample carries 30,000 to 45,000 clones, around 90% of them seen once, and the ten largest clones take about 16%. Here the sequenced sample was peripheral blood, taken from a patient treated with photon-based radiotherapy. The source of these receptors is a man aged 60 to 69 with cholangiocarcinoma. The conserved cysteine and the conserved F or W are not part of the CDR3 here. The D gene is left open where the match is weak.

TRBV4-2	TRBD1	ASSRDRGNANTEAF
TRBV28	.	ASSSYRVGEQY
TRBV7-3	TRBD1	ASSLDRGPWNEQF
TRBV28	.	ASSLTGFYNEQF
TRBV11-2	TRBD2	ASSKLAGATGELF
TRBV28	TRBD2	ASSKLAVEIYEQY
TRBV11-3	TRBD1	ASSLASTGYDEKLF
TRBV21-1	.	ASSNRYGGMDTQY
TRBV7-3	.	ASSLTDGGQPNQPQH
TRBV7-6	.	ASSLRGGNQPQH
TRBV7-2	TRBD1	ASSGRTGRTGELF
TRBV5-6	.	ASSAGTESFYEQY
TRBV5-4	TRBD1	ASSSGTGNEKLF
TRBV5-4	TRBD1	ASSSDRGVTEAF
TRBV7-2	.	ASSLYGAGTDTQY
TRBV27	TRBD1	ASSLHRGYSNQPQH
TRBV27	.	ASSPDPRPGELF
TRBV12-5	.	ASGFRGGLLSSSYNEQF
TRBV4-2	.	ASSSGQDEKLF
TRBV5-8	.	ASSLDRGDGTQYSYEQY
TRBV2	.	ASSEGYEQY
TRBV5-1	.	ASSLKWEPGYEQY
TRBV6-1	TRBD2	ASSDLAGMGNEQF
TRBV15	.	ATSRDPGGNIGTQY
TRBV28	.	ASSLRYGYT
TRBV7-7	.	ASSFTGTRETQY
TRBV18	TRBD1	ASSLDRATHTEAF
TRBV28	TRBD1	ASSLDRAADTQY
TRBV14	.	ASSRYRDNEQF
TRBV19	.	ASSSGTRFAFEQY
TRBV5-4	.	ASSLRGGQTQY
TRBV7-2	.	ASSLVTVSYGYT
TRBV28	TRBD1	ASRPGTAGNQPQH
TRBV5-1	.	ASSLNGGYEQY
TRBV19	.	ASSIVGGLGEQF
TRBV6-7	.	ASSNPDGREGENGTNEKLF
TRBV5-1	TRBD2	ASSLAASGGTDTQY
TRBV19	.	ASSRGPLEEKLF